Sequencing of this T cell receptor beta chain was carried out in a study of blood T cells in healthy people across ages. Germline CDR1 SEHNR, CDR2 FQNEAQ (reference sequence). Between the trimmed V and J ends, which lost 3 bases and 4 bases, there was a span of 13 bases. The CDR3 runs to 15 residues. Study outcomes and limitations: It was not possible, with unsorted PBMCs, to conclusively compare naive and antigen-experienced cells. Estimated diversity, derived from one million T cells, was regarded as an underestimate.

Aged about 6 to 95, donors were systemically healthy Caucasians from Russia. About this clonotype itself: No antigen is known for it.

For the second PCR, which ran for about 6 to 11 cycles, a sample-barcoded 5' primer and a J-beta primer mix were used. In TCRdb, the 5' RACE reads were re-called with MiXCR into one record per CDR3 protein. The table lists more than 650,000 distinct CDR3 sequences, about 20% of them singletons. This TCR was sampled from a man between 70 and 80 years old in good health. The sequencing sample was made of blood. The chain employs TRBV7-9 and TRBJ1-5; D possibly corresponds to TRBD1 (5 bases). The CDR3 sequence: CASSLGLTRNQPQHF. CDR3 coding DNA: TGTGCCAGCAGCTTGGGACTCACCAGGAATCAGCCCCAGCATTTT. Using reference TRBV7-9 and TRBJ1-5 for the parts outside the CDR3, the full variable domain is DTGVSQNPRHKITKRGQNVTFRCDPISEHNRLYWYRQTLGQGPEFLTYFQNEAQLEKSRLLSDRFSAERPKGSFSTLEIQRTEQGDSAMYLCASSLGLTRNQPQHFGDGTRLSIL.